The 6 T cell receptor beta chains given below trace back to one sample, sequenced in a study of cytotoxic CD8 clonotypes in ibrutinib-treated CLL. Using immunoSEQ multiplex PCR, the repertoire was profiled, and TCRdb retains in-frame clones only, with some absent. The sample contains fewer than 150,000 clones, roughly 84% of which appear only once. Sample: PBMCs, taken after 24 months of ibrutinib treatment. These receptors were taken from a human donor with chronic lymphocytic leukemia.

V is TRBV5-1 and J is TRBJ2-3; D uncertain. Deletions cut 2 bases from V and 1 base from J, with 8 bases between. The CDR3 is made up of 14 amino acids. The germline gives CDR1 SGHRS, CDR2 YFSETQ. The chain's CDR3 is CASSFVRGTDTQYF. CDR3 nucleotide sequence: TGCGCCAGCAGCTTTGTCCGTGGCACAGATACGCAGTATTTT.

The count of this clone is one. The chain links TRBV12-5 to TRBJ2-3; D may be TRBD2 (6 bases). The V end was cut by 1 base, the J end by 4 bases, with 24 bases between. This CDR3 comprises 19 residues. Germline V lookup: CDR1 LGHNT, CDR2 FRNRAP. The CDR3 sequence is CASGLGRGRAGPGADTQYF. CDR3 DNA: TGTGCTAGTGGTTTGGGCCGCGGAAGGGCGGGCCCGGGGGCAGATACGCAGTATTTT.

This rearrangement joins TRBV18 to TRBJ2-7, with D possibly matching TRBD1 (5 bases). V lost 2 bases and J lost 4, with 15 bases in between. CDR1 is KGHSH and CDR2 is LQKENI in the germline V gene. The CDR3 runs 15 residues. The CDR3 DNA sequence: TGTGCCAGCTCACCAGGGGCAATTCCCGGGTACGAGCAGTACTTC. It yields the protein CASSPGAIPGYEQYF.

V is TRBV11-3 and J is TRBJ2-2; 11 positions agree with TRBD2. Germline V CDR1 and CDR2: SGHNT, YENEEA. This CDR3 spans 16 amino acids. Losses at the gene ends were 5 bases for V and 8 bases for J; bases not matched to a gene: 10. The DNA for the CDR3 is TGTGCCAGCAGCCCCTCGACTAGCGGGGTGTTGGGGGAGCTGTTTTTT. It encodes CASSPSTSGVLGELFF.

This chain joins TRBV30 and TRBJ2-1, with 11 positions matching TRBD2. Germline V gene data show CDR1 as GTSNPN and CDR2 as SVGIG (reference sequence). Trimming took 4 bases from V and 4 from J; bases not matched to a gene: 3. The CDR3 has 14 amino acids. The CDR3 DNA sequence: TGTGCCTGGATAACTAGCGGGAGTTACAATGAGCAGTTCTTC. This codes for CAWITSGSYNEQFF.

The gene calls are TRBV30 and TRBJ1-1, with D uncertain. This CDR3 is built from 12 residues. V lost 4 bases and J 4 bases, leaving 10 bases between the germline ends. Germline CDR1 reads GTSNPN; CDR2 reads SVGIG (reference sequence). In DNA form, the CDR3 reads TGTGCCTGGAACCAAATGGGCACTGAAGCTTTCTTT. Protein product: CAWNQMGTEAFF.